This entry features one T cell receptor beta chain sequence. Original handling: It was from reference gene primer amplification that nucleated cell counts were estimated. The assay was immunoSEQ multiplex PCR, and TCRdb's table has in-frame clones only and misses some. For V, J and clone size, that table is used; D and trimming come from the DNA. This repertoire shows roughly 240,000 clones, approximately 87% found once; its top ten account for about 4.5%. Germline-derived CDR1 and CDR2 are DFQATT and SNEGSKA (reference sequence). The V end lost 3 bases, the J end lost 12 bases, and 29 bases lay between the germline ends. The CDR3 has 16 amino acids. This sample was taken from a study of blood T cell repertoires in COVID-19.

This TCR was recovered from a man between 60 and 70 years old who had recovered from COVID-19. The genes are TRBV20-1 and TRBJ1-1; no reliable D call. The sample comprised peripheral blood. CDR3 nucleotides: TGCAGTGCTAGTCGAGAGGGCAGTCCCCGGCTCTCAGCAACTTTCTTT. Its protein is CSASREGSPRLSATFF.